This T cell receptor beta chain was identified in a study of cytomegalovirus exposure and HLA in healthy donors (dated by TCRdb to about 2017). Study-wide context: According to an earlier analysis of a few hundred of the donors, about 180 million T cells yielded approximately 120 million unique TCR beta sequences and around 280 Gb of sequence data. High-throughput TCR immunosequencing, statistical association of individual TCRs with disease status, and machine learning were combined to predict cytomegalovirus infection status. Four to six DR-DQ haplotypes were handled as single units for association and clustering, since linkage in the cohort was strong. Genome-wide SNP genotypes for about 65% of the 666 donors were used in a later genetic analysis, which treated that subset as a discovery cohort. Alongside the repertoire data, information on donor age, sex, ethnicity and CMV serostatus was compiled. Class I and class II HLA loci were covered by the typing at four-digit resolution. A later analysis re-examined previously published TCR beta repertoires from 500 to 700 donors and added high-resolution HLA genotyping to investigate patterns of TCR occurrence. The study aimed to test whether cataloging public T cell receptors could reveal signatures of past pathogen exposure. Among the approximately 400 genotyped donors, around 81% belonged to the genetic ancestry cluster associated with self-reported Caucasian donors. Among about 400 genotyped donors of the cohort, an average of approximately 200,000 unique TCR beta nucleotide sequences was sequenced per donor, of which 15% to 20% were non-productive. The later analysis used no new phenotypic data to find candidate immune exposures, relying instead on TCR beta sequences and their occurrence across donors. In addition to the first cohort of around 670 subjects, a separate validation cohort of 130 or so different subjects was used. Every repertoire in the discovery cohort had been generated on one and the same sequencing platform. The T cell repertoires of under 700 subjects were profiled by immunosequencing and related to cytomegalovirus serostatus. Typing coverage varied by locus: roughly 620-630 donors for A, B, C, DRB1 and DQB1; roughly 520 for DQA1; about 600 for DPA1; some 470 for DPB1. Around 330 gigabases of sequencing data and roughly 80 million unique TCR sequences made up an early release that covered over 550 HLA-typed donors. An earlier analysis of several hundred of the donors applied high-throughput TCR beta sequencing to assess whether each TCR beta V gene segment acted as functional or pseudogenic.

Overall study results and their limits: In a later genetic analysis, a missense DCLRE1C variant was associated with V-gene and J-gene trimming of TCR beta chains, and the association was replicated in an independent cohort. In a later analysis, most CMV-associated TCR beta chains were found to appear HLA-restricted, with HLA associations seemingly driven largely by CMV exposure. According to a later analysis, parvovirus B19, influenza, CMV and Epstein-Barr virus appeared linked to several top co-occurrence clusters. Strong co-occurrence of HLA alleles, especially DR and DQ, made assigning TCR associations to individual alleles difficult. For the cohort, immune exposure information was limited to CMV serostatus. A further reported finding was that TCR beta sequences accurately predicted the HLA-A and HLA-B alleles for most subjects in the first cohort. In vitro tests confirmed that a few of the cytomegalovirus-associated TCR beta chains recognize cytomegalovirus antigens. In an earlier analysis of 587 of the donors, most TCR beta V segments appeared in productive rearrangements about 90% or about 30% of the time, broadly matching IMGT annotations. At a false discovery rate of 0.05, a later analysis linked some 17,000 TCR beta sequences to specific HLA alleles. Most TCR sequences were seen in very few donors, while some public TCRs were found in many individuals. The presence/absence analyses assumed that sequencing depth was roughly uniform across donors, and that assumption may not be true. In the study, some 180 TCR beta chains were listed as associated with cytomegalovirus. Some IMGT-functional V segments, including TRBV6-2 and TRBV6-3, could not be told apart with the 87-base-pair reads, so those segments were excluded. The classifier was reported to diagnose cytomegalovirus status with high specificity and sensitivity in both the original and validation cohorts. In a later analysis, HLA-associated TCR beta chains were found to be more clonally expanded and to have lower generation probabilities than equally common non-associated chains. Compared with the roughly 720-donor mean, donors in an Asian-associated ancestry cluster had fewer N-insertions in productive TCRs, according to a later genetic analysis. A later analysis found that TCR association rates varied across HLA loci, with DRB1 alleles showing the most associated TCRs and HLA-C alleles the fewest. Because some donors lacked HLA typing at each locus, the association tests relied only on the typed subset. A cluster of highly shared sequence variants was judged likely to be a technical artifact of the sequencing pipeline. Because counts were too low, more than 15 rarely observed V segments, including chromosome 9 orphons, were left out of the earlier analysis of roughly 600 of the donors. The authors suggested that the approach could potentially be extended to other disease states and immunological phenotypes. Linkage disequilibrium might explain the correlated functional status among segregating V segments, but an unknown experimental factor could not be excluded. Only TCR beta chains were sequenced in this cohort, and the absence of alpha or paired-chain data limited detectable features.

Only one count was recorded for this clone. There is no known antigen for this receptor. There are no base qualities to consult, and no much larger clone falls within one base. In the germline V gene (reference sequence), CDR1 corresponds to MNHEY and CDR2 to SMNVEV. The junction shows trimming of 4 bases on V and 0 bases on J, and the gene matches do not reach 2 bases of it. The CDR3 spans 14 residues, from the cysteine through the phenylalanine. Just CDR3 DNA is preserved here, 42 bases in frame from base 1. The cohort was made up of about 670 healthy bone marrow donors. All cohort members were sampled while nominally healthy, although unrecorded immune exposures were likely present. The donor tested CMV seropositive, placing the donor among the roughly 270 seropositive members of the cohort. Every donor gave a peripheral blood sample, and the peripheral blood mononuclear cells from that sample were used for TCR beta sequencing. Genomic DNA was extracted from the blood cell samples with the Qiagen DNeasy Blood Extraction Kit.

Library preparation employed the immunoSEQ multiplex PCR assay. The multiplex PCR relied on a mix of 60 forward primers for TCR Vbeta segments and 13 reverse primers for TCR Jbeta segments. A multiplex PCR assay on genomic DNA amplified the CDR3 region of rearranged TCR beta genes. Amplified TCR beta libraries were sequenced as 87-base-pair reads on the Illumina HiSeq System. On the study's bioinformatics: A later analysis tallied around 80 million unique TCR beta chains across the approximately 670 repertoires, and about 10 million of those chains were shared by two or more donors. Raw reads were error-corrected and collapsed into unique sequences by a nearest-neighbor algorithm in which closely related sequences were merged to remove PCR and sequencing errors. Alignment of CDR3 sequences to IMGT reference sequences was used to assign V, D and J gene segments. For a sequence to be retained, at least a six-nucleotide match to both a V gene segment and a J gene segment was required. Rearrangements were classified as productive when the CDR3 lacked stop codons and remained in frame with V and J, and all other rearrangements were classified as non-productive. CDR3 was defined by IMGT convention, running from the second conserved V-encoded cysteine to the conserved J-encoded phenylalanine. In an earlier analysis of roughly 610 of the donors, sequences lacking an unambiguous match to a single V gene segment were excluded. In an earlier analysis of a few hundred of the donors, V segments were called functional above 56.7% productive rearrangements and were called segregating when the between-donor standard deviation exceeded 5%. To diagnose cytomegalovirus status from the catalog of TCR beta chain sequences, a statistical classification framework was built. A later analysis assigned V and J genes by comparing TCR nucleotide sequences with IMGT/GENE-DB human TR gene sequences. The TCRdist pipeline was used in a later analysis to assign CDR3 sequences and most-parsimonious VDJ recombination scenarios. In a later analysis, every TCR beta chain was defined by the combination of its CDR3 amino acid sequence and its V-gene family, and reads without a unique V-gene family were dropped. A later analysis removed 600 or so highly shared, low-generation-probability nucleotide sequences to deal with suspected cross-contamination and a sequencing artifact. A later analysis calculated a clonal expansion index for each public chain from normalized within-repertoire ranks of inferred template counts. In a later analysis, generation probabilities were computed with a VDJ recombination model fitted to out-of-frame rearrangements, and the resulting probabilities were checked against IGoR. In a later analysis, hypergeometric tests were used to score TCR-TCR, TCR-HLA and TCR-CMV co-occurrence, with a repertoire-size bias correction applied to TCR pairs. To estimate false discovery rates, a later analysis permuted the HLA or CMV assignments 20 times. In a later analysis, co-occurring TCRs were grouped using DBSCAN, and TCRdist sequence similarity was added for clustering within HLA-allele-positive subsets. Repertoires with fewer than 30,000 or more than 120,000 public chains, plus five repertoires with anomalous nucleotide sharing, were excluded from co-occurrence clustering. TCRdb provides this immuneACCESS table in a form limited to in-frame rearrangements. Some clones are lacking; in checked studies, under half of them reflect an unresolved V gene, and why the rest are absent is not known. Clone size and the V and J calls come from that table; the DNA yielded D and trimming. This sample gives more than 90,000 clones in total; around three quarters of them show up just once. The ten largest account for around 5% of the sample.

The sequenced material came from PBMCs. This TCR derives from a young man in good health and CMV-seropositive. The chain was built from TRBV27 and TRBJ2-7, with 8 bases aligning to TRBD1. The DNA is TGTGCCAGCAGTTGGGACAGGAGCTCCTACGAGCAGTACTTC. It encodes CASSWDRSSYEQYF.